One sample yielded the 10 T cell receptor beta chains listed below, sequenced in a study of neurological immune-mediated disorders. TCRdb re-derived calls from the 5' RACE reads in MiXCR, one entry per CDR3 protein. The sample has around 83,000 distinct CDR3 sequences, around 14% seen once. The sequenced material came from PBMCs. The source of these receptors is a woman between 50 and 59 years old in good health.

This clonotype was recorded many times. CDR3 DNA: TGTGCCAGCAGCGTTAACCCCGGGACGACCTATGGCTACACCTTC. Protein product: CASSVNPGTTYGYTF. The chain joins TRBV9 to TRBJ1-2; perhaps TRBD1 as D (5 bases). V lost 2 bases and J lost 4, with 15 bases in between. Germline V gene lookup returns CDR1 SGDLS and CDR2 YYNGEE. The CDR3 is 15 residues long.

This clonotype was seen many times. The chain links TRBV12-3 or TRBV12-4 to TRBJ2-3; D is unresolved. The CDR3 runs 12 residues. Trimming left V 3 bases short and J 2 bases short, with 3 bases between. The CDR3 region is CASSFYTDTQYF. CDR3 coding DNA: TGTGCCAGCAGTTTTTACACAGATACGCAGTATTTT.

This clonotype was recorded many times. The V gene is TRBV5-1, the J gene TRBJ2-7; D call uncertain. The V and J ends lost 0 bases and 4 bases respectively, with 8 bases between them. This CDR3 has 13 amino acids. The germline V gene encodes CDR1 SGHRS and CDR2 YFSETQ. CDR3 protein: CASSLAGWYEQYF. CDR3 DNA sequence: TGCGCCAGCAGCTTGGCGGGTTGGTACGAGCAGTACTTC.

This clonotype was found a few times. The chain combines TRBV7-2 with TRBJ1-5, with a weak D call TRBD1 (5 bases). The CDR3 loop spans 15 amino acids. The V end was cut by 4 bases, the J end by 0 bases, with 10 bases between. CDR1 is SGHTA and CDR2 is FQGNSA in the germline V gene. The CDR3 DNA reads TGTGCCAGCAGCTGGGACCTCTATAGCAATCAGCCCCAGCATTTT. It encodes CASSWDLYSNQPQHF.

This clonotype was seen at least ten times. V is TRBV20-1 and J is TRBJ1-5; unclear D gene. Trimming pared 4 bases from V and 4 bases from J, leaving 14 bases between. The CDR3 runs 14 residues. Germline-derived CDR1 and CDR2 are DFQATT and SNEGSKA (reference sequence). In DNA form, the CDR3 reads TGCAGTGCTATGGCCGGAGGTGGGAATCAGCCCCAGCATTTT. Its translation: CSAMAGGGNQPQHF.

This clonotype appeared many times. The V and J genes are TRBV3-1 and TRBJ2-7; 8 nucleotides match TRBD1. The CDR3 is 15 amino acids. V was pared by 1 base and J by 4 bases, with 6 bases of the junction left unmatched. Germline values: CDR1 LGHDT, CDR2 YNNKEL (reference sequence). The CDR3 sequence: CASSQVTGGNYEQYF. Written as DNA, the CDR3 is TGTGCCAGCAGCCAAGTCACAGGGGGAAATTACGAGCAGTACTTC.

This clonotype was counted ten times or more. The rearrangement joins TRBV7-2 to TRBJ1-5; TRBD1 matches 8 bases. Trimming took 3 bases from V and 7 from J; bases not matched to a gene: 5. CDR1 and CDR2 from the germline V gene are SGHTA and FQGNSA. The CDR3 contains 14 residues. Here the CDR3 reads CASSFDRGWQPQHF. CDR3 nucleotides: TGTGCCAGCAGCTTTGACAGGGGCTGGCAGCCCCAGCATTTT. Full variable domain (missing parts from reference TRBV7-2 and TRBJ1-5): GAGVSQSPSNKVTEKGKDVELRCDPISGHTALYWYRQSLGQGLEFLIYFQGNSAPDKSGLPSDRFSAERTGGSVSTLTIQRTQQEDSAVYLCASSFDRGWQPQHFGDGTRLSIL.

This clonotype was seen many times. J is TRBJ2-3 and V is TRBV15, with TRBD1 matching 7 bases. Trimming at V came to 4 bases and at J to 0 bases, leaving 10 bases not matched to a gene. CDR3 length: 17 residues. Per the germline V gene, CDR1 is LNHNV and CDR2 is YYDKDF (reference sequence). The CDR3 reads CATSKDGTAASTDTQYF. The DNA of the CDR3 is TGTGCCACCAGCAAAGATGGGACAGCGGCCAGCACAGATACGCAGTATTTT.

This clonotype came up many times. The chain is built from TRBV7-2 and TRBJ2-3, with D maybe TRBD2 (6 bases). The V end was cut by 2 bases, the J end by 0 bases, with 12 bases between. CDR1 is SGHTA, CDR2 FQGNSA, per germline. The CDR3 length is 16 residues. CDR3 in DNA: TGTGCCAGCAGCTTAACTGGGACTCTTAGCACAGATACGCAGTATTTT. This encodes CASSLTGTLSTDTQYF.

The V call is TRBV12-3 or TRBV12-4, the J call TRBJ2-2, with TRBD2 matching over 11 bases. The CDR3 totals 12 residues. CDR3 region: CAASGRIGELFF. The CDR3 coding sequence is TGTGCGGCTAGCGGGAGGATTGGGGAGCTGTTTTTT.